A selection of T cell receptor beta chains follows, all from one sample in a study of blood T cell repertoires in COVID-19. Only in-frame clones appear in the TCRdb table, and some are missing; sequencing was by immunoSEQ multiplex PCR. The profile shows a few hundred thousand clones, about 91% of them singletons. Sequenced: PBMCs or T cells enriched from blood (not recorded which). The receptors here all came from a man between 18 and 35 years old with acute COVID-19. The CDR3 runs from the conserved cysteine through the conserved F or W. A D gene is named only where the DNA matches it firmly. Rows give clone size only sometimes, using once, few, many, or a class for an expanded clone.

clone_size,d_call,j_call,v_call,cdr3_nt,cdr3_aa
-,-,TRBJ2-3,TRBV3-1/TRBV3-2,TGTGCCAGCAGCCAAACCGGCCCATGGGAAGCAGGGGATACGCAGTATTTT,CASSQTGPWEAGDTQYF
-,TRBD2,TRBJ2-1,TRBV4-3,TGCGCCAGCAGCCTCTATGGACTAGCGCCCTCCTACAATGAGCAGTTCTTC,CASSLYGLAPSYNEQFF
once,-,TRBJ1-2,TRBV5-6,TGTGCCAGCAGCTTTCGGGCTTCGGTAGAGGGGGATTATGGCTACACCTTC,CASSFRASVEGDYGYTF
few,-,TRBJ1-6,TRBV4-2,TGTGCCAGCAGCCAAGATCTAGAGGGTAATTCACCCCTCCACTTT,CASSQDLEGNSPLHF
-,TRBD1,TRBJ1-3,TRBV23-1,TGCGCCAGCAGCCCTATAGGGGGACAGTCCGATCCTGGAAACACCATATATTTT,CASSPIGGQSDPGNTIYF
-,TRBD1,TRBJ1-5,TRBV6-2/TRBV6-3,TGTGCCAGCAGTTACACTGGCAGGGGGTTTAAGCCCCAGCATTTT,CASSYTGRGFKPQHF
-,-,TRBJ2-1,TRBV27,TGTGCCAGCAGTCCTCTATCCTACAATGAGCAGTTCTTC,CASSPLSYNEQFF
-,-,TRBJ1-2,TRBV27,TGTGCCAGCAGTCCTCGACAGAGCCACCCCGAGACCGAAAACTATGGCTACACCTTC,CASSPRQSHPETENYGYTF
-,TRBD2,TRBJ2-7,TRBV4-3,TGCGCCAGCAGCCAAGGGGGAGTAGCGGGAGCAGGGTACGAGCAGTACTTC,CASSQGGVAGAGYEQYF
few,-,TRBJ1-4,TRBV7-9,TGTGCCAGCAGCTTGGAAAGGGGAAGAGGCAATGAAAAACTGTTTTTT,CASSLERGRGNEKLFF
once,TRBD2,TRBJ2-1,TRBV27,TGTGCCAGCAGCTCCGATGAAACCGGGACTAGCGATTACAATGAGCAGTTCTTC,CASSSDETGTSDYNEQFF
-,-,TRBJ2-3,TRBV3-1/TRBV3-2,TGTGCCAGCAGCCAATTACTCCAAATAGATACGCAGTATTTT,CASSQLLQIDTQYF
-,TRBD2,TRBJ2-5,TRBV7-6,TGTGCCAGCGCCGGTAGCGGGATCAACCAAGAGACCCAGTACTTC,CASAGSGINQETQYF
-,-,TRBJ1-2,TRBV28,TGTGCCAGCAGTTTACTGAATCAGGGGCCTGGAGGCGGCTACACCTTC,CASSLLNQGPGGGYTF
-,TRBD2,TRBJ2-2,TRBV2,TGTGCCAGCAGCGGCGGGACTAGTTCTTCCGGGGAGCTGTTTTTT,CASSGGTSSSGELFF
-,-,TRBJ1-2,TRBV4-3,TGCGCCAGCAGCCAAGATAGGGGCAGGGTGAGTGGCTACACCTTC,CASSQDRGRVSGYTF
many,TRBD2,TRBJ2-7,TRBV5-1,TGCGCCAGCTCCTTACCGGGACTAGCGGGTTTCTCCTACGAGCAGTACTTC,CASSLPGLAGFSYEQYF
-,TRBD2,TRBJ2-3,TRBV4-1,TGCGCCAGCAGCCAGGAACTAGCGGGGAACACAGATACGCAGTATTTT,CASSQELAGNTDTQYF
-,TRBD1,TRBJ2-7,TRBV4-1,TGCGCCAGCAGCCAAGAGAGGGGGCTATCCTACGAGCAGTACTTC,CASSQERGLSYEQYF
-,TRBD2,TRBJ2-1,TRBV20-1,TGCAGTGCTAGTACTAGCGGGAGTCCCCTCTCCTACAATGAGCAGTTCTTC,CSASTSGSPLSYNEQFF
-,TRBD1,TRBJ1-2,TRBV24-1,TGTGCCACCAGCCTGACAGGGATCCTCTCTGGCTACACCTTC,CATSLTGILSGYTF
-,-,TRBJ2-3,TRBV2,TGTGCCAGCGGACAGTCGATCACAGATACGCAGTATTTT,CASGQSITDTQYF
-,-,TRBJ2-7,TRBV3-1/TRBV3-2,TGTGCCAGCAGCCAAGGAAGAGCCTACGAGCAGTACTTC,CASSQGRAYEQYF
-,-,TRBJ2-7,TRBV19,TGTGCCAGTAGTATAGATCTCCGTCAGGAGCAGTACTTC,CASSIDLRQEQYF
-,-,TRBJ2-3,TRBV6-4,TGTGCCAGCAGTGAATCCCCAGGAGATACGCAGTATTTT,CASSESPGDTQYF
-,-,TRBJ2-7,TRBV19,TGTGCCAGTAGTATGCCAGGAACCTACGAGCAGTACTTC,CASSMPGTYEQYF
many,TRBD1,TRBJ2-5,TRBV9,TGTGCCAGCAGCGTAGCCCCCCGGACAGGGGGGGAGACCCAGTACTTC,CASSVAPRTGGETQYF
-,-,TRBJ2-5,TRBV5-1,TGCGCCAGCAGCTTGGCAGTATTGACAGACTCAGCCTGGTCCGGGGAGACCCAGTACTTC,CASSLAVLTDSAWSGETQYF